The clone carrying this TCR beta chain has just a few counts. These data come from a study of T cells after yellow fever vaccination. Conversion of TCR transcripts into cDNA relied on 5'RACE template switching, which added a universal primer site and UMIs. TCRdb ran MiXCR on the 5' RACE reads and lists one entry per CDR3 protein. The sample consists of 500,000 to 650,000 distinct CDR3 sequences, roughly an eighth of them appearing once. Germline trimming cut 11 bases from V and 2 bases from J; bases unmatched to any gene: 7. Germline assignment: CDR1 MNHNS and CDR2 SASEGT. The CDR3 runs to 14 residues.

The gene calls are TRBV6-1 and TRBJ2-2; 8 nucleotides agree with TRBD1. The sequence was obtained from a man aged 25-40 years who received the YFV17D yellow fever vaccine. The sample consisted of PBMCs, taken on the day of the yellow fever booster vaccination. For the CDR3, the DNA is TGTGCCTTACAGGGGGGTCTAAACACCGGGGAGCTGTTTTTT. This sequence encodes CALQGGLNTGELFF.